The 14 T cell receptor beta chains below come from one sample, sequenced in a study of T cells in Graves' hyperthyroidism and ophthalmopathy. Authors of the study amplified TCR beta CDR3 regions from RNA transcripts. An initial round of RT-PCR targeting the TCR CDR3 relied on the HTBI primer set. TCRdb reprocessed the multiplex PCR reads via MiXCR and lists one record per CDR3 protein. This sample has some 690,000 distinct CDR3 sequences, with roughly a sixth found just once. Material: blood. The receptors shown here come from a man aged 45-60 years with Graves' hyperthyroidism.

This clonotype was counted ten times or more. This chain links TRBV3-1 with TRBJ2-1; D unclear. The CDR3 length is 16 residues. Germline V gene data show CDR1 as LGHDT and CDR2 as YNNKEL (reference sequence). Trimming pared 4 bases from V and 10 bases from J, leaving 23 bases between. CDR3 residues: CASSLLGRLLRGEQFF. The CDR3 nucleotides are TGTGCCAGCAGCCTTCTCGGGCGTCTGTTGCGTGGCGAGCAGTTCTTC.

This clonotype appeared many times. The chain recombines TRBV29-1 with TRBJ2-2; D gene unclear. Germline CDR1 is SQVTM and CDR2 is ANQGSEA. Trimming pared 2 bases from V and 2 bases from J, leaving 6 bases between. CDR3 length equals 13 residues. The CDR3 DNA sequence: TGCAGCGTTGAATTCCCTAACACCGGGGAGCTGTTTTTT. This codes for CSVEFPNTGELFF.

This clonotype was seen repeatedly, ten times or more. The chain links TRBV20-1 to TRBJ2-7; perhaps TRBD1 as D (6 bases). Germline V gives CDR1 DFQATT, CDR2 SNEGSKA (reference sequence). The CDR3 extends over 15 amino acids. The germline V and J ends were trimmed by 1 base and 3 bases, with 16 bases remaining between them. CDR3 DNA: TGCAGTGCTAGAGGGGGTACAGGGAGCGGCTACGAGCAGTACTTC. Protein product: CSARGGTGSGYEQYF.

The J gene is TRBJ2-2, the V gene TRBV11-2; no clear D. Per the germline V gene, CDR1 is SGHAT and CDR2 is FQNNGV. Trimming took off 3 bases at V and 3 bases at J, with 8 bases between the two ends. This CDR3 is 14 amino acids long. Here the CDR3 reads CASSFSLDTGELFF. CDR3 in DNA: TGTGCCAGCAGCTTTTCCCTCGACACCGGGGAGCTGTTTTTT.

The chain couples TRBV29-1 to TRBJ2-1, with TRBD2 matching over 9 bases. CDR1 is SQVTM, CDR2 ANQGSEA, per germline. This CDR3 contains 18 residues. Trimming removed 0 bases from V and 0 bases from J; junction bases left unmatched: 9. CDR3 region: CSVEDAWTSASSYNEQFF. CDR3 in DNA: TGCAGCGTTGAAGACGCCTGGACTAGCGCGAGCTCCTACAATGAGCAGTTCTTC.

CDR3 in DNA: TGTGCCAGCAGAACCTTAAGCGGGAGGGCGACAGATACGCAGTATTTT. It is translated as CASRTLSGRATDTQYF. This chain joins TRBV6-1 and TRBJ2-3, with 10 bases that match TRBD2. The junction had 9 bases not matched to a gene; V was cut back by 6 bases and J by 3 bases. This CDR3 is built from 16 residues. The germline CDR1 and CDR2 sequences are MNHNS and SASEGT.

There are a few counts of this clonotype. V is TRBV30 and J is TRBJ1-2, with D hard to call. From germline, CDR1 is GTSNPN and CDR2 SVGIG (reference sequence). CDR3 length: 12 amino acids. The V gene lost 4 bases and the J gene lost 1 base, with 7 bases spanning the gap. The DNA of the CDR3 is TGTGCCTGGACACCTCATAACTATGGCTACACCTTC. Translated: CAWTPHNYGYTF. Looking up the rest from reference TRBV30 and TRBJ1-2 gives the full variable domain: SQTIHQWPATLVQPVGSPLSLECTVEGTSNPNLYWYRQAAGRGLQLLFYSVGIGQISSEVPQNLSASRPQDRQFILSSKKLLLSDSGFYLCAWTPHNYGYTFGSGTRLTVV.

The rearrangement uses TRBV5-4 and TRBJ2-2, with D maybe TRBD2 (5 bases). Germline-derived CDR1 and CDR2 are SGHNT and YYREEE (reference sequence). The CDR3 contains 13 residues. V lost 2 bases, J lost 7 bases, and 9 bases lay in between. DNA of the CDR3: TGTGCCAGCAGCTTCGGACTGAGCGGGGAGCTGTTTTTT. This codes for CASSFGLSGELFF.

Details on this clonotype: This may be a read error: a much more frequent sequence differs by one nucleotide. V is TRBV27 and J is TRBJ2-1; D uncertain. Trimming cost V 5 bases and J 8 bases, with 25 bases left between them. Germline V gene sequence: CDR1 MNHEY, CDR2 SMNVEV (reference sequence). CDR3 length equals 17 residues. CDR3 nucleotides: TGTGCCAGCAGTCCACCAGGAGTAGTCCTTGTTGCGCATGAGCAGTTCTTC. It is translated as CASSPPGVVLVAHEQFF.

This clonotype occurred many times. The V gene is TRBV5-1, the J gene TRBJ1-2; D ambiguous. CDR1 and CDR2 (germline): SGHRS, YFSETQ. The CDR3 contains 13 residues. Trimming removed 0 bases from V and 3 bases from J, with 6 bases in between. The CDR3 spells CASSLAADYGYTF. The CDR3 coding sequence is TGCGCCAGCAGCTTGGCAGCGGACTATGGCTACACCTTC.

This clonotype was picked up a small number of times. The chain employs TRBV11-2 and TRBJ2-7, with D unclear. Germline V gene data show CDR1 as SGHAT and CDR2 as FQNNGV. The V gene lost 5 bases and the J gene lost 3 bases, with 8 bases spanning the gap. There are 12 residues in the CDR3. This CDR3 reads CASSRILYEQYF. The DNA for the CDR3 is TGTGCCAGCAGCCGGATCCTCTACGAGCAGTACTTC.

The rearrangement links TRBV10-2 to TRBJ1-5, with D perhaps TRBD1 (6 bases). The CDR3 runs 15 residues. Trimming stripped 2 bases from V and 4 bases from J, with 12 bases between. The germline V gene encodes CDR1 WSHSY and CDR2 SAAADI. Here the CDR3 DNA reads TGCGCCAGCAGTGAGGTGGGGACACCTAATCAGCCCCAGCATTTT. This codes for CASSEVGTPNQPQHF.

The table lists this clonotype with many counts. Compared with germline, one end of the junction differs, possibly owing to a read error. V is TRBV28 and J is TRBJ2-7; D is uncertain. The CDR3 runs 12 residues. Germline-derived CDR1 and CDR2 are MDHEN and SYDVKM. The CDR3 DNA reads as TGTGCCAGCAGCTTATACAGCTACGAGCAGTACTTC. Amino acids: CASSLYSYEQYF.

The V and J genes are TRBV19 and TRBJ1-1; TRBD1 is a possible D gene (5 bases). Trimming removed 2 bases from V and 13 bases from J, with 23 bases in between. Germline V gene sequence: CDR1 LNHDA, CDR2 SQIVND (reference sequence). The CDR3 consists of 15 residues. CDR3 DNA: TGTGCCAGTAGTATACGGCAGCGGGACGGCCGTCGGAGTTTCTTT. Its protein is CASSIRQRDGRRSFF.